Listed below are T cell receptor beta chains from one sample, sequenced in a study of blood T cell repertoires in COVID-19. Method: immunoSEQ multiplex PCR; TCRdb's copy keeps in-frame clones and lacks some. This sample has roughly 100,000 clones; roughly 87% occur once, and the top ten carry about 6.3%. Sample: peripheral blood. These receptors all come from a human donor in a cohort sampled during active COVID-19. Each CDR3 is given with its conserved first and last residue. Fields, in order: V gene, D gene, clone size, J gene, CDR3 protein, CDR3 DNA. D genes are given only for firm matches. Clone size appears in some rows only: once, few, many, or a class for an expanded clone.

TRBV11-3	TRBD2	NA	TRBJ2-3	CASSLGTSGRTDTQYF	TGTGCCAGCAGCTTAGGGACTAGCGGGAGAACAGATACGCAGTATTTT
TRBV4-1	NA	NA	TRBJ2-1	CASSQDRGLSPWSSYNEQFF	TGCGCCAGCAGCCAAGATCGAGGACTCTCCCCCTGGTCCTCCTACAATGAGCAGTTCTTC
TRBV6-1	TRBD1	NA	TRBJ2-2	CASSEPQGYLRTGELFF	TGTGCCAGCAGTGAGCCACAGGGGTATCTGCGTACCGGGGAGCTGTTTTTT
TRBV28	TRBD2	NA	TRBJ2-7	CASSPGTSGYEQYF	TGTGCCAGCAGTCCCGGGACTAGCGGGTACGAGCAGTACTTC
TRBV2	TRBD1	few	TRBJ1-5	CASSNRGRNNQPQHF	TGTGCCAGCAGTAACAGGGGAAGGAACAATCAGCCCCAGCATTTT
TRBV11-2	TRBD2	NA	TRBJ2-2	CASSLVGTSGIGGTGELFF	TGTGCCAGCAGCTTAGTAGGAACTAGCGGGATTGGCGGGACCGGGGAGCTGTTTTTT
TRBV2	TRBD1	once	TRBJ2-3	CASRGQGARTDTQYF	TGTGCCAGCAGGGGACAGGGGGCGCGGACAGATACGCAGTATTTT
TRBV6-5	NA	NA	TRBJ2-3	CASSYSGGGGADTQYF	TGTGCCAGCAGTTACTCGGGAGGGGGGGGTGCAGATACGCAGTATTTT
TRBV5-1	TRBD2	NA	TRBJ2-3	CASSLETSSYDTQYF	TGCGCCAGCAGCTTGGAGACTAGCTCATACGATACGCAGTATTTT
TRBV27	NA	NA	TRBJ1-5	CASSLNSANQPQHF	TGTGCCAGCAGTCTCAACAGTGCCAATCAGCCCCAGCATTTT
TRBV3-1/TRBV3-2	NA	NA	TRBJ1-2	CASSQAGNYGYTF	TGTGCCAGCAGCCAAGCGGGGAACTATGGCTACACCTTC
TRBV6-2/TRBV6-3	NA	NA	TRBJ2-7	CASSYVGRVGEQYF	TGTGCCAGCAGTTACGTGGGCAGGGTTGGCGAGCAGTACTTC
TRBV9	NA	once	TRBJ2-5	CASSDRDNQETQYF	TGTGCCAGCAGCGACCGGGACAACCAAGAGACCCAGTACTTC
TRBV5-1	TRBD1	NA	TRBJ2-7	CASNEGAGDYEQYF	TGCGCCTCCAATGAGGGGGCGGGCGACTACGAGCAGTACTTC
TRBV6-1	NA	NA	TRBJ1-2	CASSEDLGQLYNYGYTF	TGTGCCAGCAGTGAGGACCTCGGACAGCTATATAACTATGGCTACACCTTC
TRBV28	NA	NA	TRBJ2-7	CASSLWSQDYEQYF	TGTGCCAGCAGTTTATGGTCACAGGACTACGAGCAGTACTTC
TRBV5-1	NA	NA	TRBJ1-2	CASTSDSYGYTF	TGCGCCAGCACCTCGGACAGCTATGGCTACACCTTC
TRBV7-3	NA	NA	TRBJ1-2	CASSLEAGGYTF	TGTGCCAGCAGCTTAGAGGCTGGAGGCTACACCTTC
TRBV9	TRBD2	once	TRBJ2-3	CASSPGTSGRGGTDTQYF	TGTGCCAGCAGCCCCGGGACTAGCGGACGGGGGGGGACAGATACGCAGTATTTT
TRBV28	NA	NA	TRBJ1-6	CASSLGPQGLNSPLHF	TGTGCCAGCAGTTTGGGTCCTCAGGGTTTAAATTCACCCCTCCACTTT
TRBV3-1/TRBV3-2	TRBD1	NA	TRBJ1-2	CASSQGRVTGGSFGYTF	TGTGCCAGCAGCCAAGGTAGGGTAACAGGGGGATCGTTCGGCTACACCTTC
TRBV10-2	TRBD2	once	TRBJ2-2	CASMIAGGAGELFF	TGCGCCAGCATGATAGCGGGAGGGGCCGGGGAGCTGTTTTTT
TRBV28	NA	NA	TRBJ1-1	CASKTTTGQTEAFF	TGTGCCAGCAAAACGACGACGGGACAAACTGAAGCTTTCTTT
TRBV7-2	NA	NA	TRBJ2-2	CASSPGEWELFF	TGTGCCAGCAGCCCCGGAGAGTGGGAGCTGTTTTTT
TRBV4-1	NA	NA	TRBJ1-1	CASSHPAWNRTLMNTEAFF	TGCGCCAGCAGCCACCCCGCCTGGAACAGGACCTTAATGAACACTGAAGCTTTCTTT
TRBV6-5	TRBD1	NA	TRBJ1-2	CASSYEGAGGYTF	TGTGCCAGCAGTTACGAGGGGGCGGGAGGCTACACCTTC
TRBV2	NA	NA	TRBJ2-7	CASSESERTASFF	TGTGCCAGCAGTGAAAGTGAGCGGACCGCTAGCTTCTTC
TRBV14	NA	once	TRBJ1-5	CASSQDRRGGHQPQHF	TGTGCCAGCAGCCAAGATCGGCGGGGGGGGCATCAGCCCCAGCATTTT
TRBV18	NA	NA	TRBJ1-1	CASSSTPGIAEAFF	TGTGCCAGCTCATCCACACCGGGGATCGCTGAAGCTTTCTTT